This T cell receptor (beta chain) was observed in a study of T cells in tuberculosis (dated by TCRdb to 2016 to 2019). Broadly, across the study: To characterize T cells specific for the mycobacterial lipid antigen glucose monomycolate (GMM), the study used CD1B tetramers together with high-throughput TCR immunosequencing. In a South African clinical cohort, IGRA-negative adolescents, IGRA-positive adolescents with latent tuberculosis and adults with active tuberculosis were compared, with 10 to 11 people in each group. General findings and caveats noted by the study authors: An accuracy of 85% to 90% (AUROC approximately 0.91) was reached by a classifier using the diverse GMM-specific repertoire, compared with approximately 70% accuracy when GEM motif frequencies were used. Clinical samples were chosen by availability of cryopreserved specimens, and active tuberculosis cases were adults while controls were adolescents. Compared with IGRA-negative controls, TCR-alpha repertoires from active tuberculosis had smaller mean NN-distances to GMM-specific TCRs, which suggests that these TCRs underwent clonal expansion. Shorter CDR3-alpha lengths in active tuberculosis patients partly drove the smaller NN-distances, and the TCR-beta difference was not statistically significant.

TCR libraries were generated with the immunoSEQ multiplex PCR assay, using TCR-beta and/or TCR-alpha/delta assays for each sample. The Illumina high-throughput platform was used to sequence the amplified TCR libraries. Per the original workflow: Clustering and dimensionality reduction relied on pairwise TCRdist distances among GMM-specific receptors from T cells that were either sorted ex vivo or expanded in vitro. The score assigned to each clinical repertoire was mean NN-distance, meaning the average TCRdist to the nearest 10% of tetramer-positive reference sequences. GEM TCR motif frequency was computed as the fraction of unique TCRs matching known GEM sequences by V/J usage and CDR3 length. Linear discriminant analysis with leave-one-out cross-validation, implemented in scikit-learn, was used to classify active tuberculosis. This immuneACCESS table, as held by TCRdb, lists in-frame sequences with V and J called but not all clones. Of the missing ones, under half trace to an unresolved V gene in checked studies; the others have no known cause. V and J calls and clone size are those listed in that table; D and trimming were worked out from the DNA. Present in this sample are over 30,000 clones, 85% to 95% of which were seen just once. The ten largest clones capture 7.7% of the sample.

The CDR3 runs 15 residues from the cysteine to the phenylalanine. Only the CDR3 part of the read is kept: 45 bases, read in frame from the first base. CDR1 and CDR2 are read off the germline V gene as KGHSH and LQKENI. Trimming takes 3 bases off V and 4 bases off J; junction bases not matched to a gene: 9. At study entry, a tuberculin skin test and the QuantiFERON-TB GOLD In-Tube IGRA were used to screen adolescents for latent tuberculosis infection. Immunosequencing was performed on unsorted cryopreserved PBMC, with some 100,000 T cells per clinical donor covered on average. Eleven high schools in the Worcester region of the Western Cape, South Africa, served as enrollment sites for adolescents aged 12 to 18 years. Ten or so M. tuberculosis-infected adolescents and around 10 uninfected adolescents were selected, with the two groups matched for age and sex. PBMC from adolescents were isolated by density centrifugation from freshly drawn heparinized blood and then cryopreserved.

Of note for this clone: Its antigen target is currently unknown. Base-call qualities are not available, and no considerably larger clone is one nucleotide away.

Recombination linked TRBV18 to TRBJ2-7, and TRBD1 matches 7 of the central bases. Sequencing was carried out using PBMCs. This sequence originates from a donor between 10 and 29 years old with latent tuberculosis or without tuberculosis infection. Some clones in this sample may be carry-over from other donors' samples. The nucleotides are TGTGCCAGCTCACCCAATACCGGGACAGCTTACGAGCAGTACTTC. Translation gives CASSPNTGTAYEQYF.